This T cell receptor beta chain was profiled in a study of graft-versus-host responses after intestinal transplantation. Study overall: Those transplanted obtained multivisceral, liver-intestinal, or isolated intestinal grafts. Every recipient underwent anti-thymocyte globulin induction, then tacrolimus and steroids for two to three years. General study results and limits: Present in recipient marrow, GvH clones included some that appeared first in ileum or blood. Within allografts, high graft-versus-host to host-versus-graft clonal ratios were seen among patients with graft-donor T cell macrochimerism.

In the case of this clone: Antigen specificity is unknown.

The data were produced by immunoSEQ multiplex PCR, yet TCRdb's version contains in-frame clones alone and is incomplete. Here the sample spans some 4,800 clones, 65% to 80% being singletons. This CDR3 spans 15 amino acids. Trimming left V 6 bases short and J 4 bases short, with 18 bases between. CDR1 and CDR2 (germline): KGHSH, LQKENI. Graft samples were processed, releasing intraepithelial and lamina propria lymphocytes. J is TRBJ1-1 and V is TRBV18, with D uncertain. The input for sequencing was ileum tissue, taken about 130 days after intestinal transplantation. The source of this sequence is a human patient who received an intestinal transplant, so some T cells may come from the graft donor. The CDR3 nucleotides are TGTGCCAGCTCGCGAATATGGGGTGGAGGCACTGAAGCTTTCTTT. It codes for CASSRIWGGGTEAFF.